The 31 T cell receptor beta chains reported below all come from one sample, sequenced in a study of T cell responses to AZD1222 COVID-19 vaccine. Repertoires were generated with immunoSEQ multiplex PCR, while TCRdb's copy carries only in-frame clones and drops some. Of some 96,000 clones detected, 87% appear once; the ten largest clones hold about 15%. The material was peripheral blood, obtained on day 0 of AZD1222 vaccination. Receptors originate from an adult in good health.

The chain links TRBV6-2 or TRBV6-3 to TRBJ1-1; D unresolved. Trimming removed 2 bases at V and 1 base at J, with 5 bases between. Germline values: CDR1 MNHEY, CDR2 SVGEGT. This CDR3 contains 13 residues. CDR3 nucleotide sequence: TGTGCCAGCAGTTACACAGCGAACACTGAAGCTTTCTTT. As protein: CASSYTANTEAFF.

J is TRBJ1-2 and V is TRBV7-2; maybe TRBD1 (6 bases). The CDR3 sequence is 14 residues long. Germline-derived CDR1 and CDR2 are SGHTA and FQGNSA. The V gene lost 5 bases and the J gene lost 0 bases, with 10 bases spanning the gap. CDR3 nucleotide sequence: TGTGCCAGCAGCGAGAACAGGGCTAACTATGGCTACACCTTC. Amino acids: CASSENRANYGYTF.

The chain links TRBV5-1 to TRBJ1-4, with 8 positions matching TRBD1. The CDR3 is 15 residues long. The junction had 4 bases not matched to a gene; V was cut back by 1 base and J by 5 bases. CDR1 SGHRS and CDR2 YFSETQ come from the germline V gene. CDR3 DNA: TGCGCCAGCAGCTTGTACCGGACAGGGAATGAAAAACTGTTTTTT. Protein sequence: CASSLYRTGNEKLFF.

This clone was seen only once. The chain couples TRBV6-1 to TRBJ1-3; D is perhaps TRBD1 (5 bases). The length of the CDR3 is 15 residues. The germline gives CDR1 MNHNS, CDR2 SASEGT. V lost 1 base, J lost 8 bases, and 15 bases lay in between. CDR3 bases: TGTGCCAGCAGTGAAGGTGGGGCAGGGTCGGACACCATATATTTT. This encodes CASSEGGAGSDTIYF.

The V and J genes are TRBV5-1 and TRBJ2-3; a possible D gene is TRBD1 (6 bases). The CDR3 runs to 14 residues. With 7 bases removed from V and 8 bases from J, the gap between germline ends came to 20 bases. Germline V gene data show CDR1 as SGHRS and CDR2 as YFSETQ. This CDR3 reads CASSTGNVRGTQYF. CDR3 DNA sequence: TGCGCCAGCTCTACAGGGAACGTCCGGGGTACGCAGTATTTT. Full variable domain (remainder filled in from reference TRBV5-1 and TRBJ2-3): KAGVTQTPRYLIKTRGQQVTLSCSPISGHRSVSWYQQTPGQGLQFLFEYFSETQRNKGNFPGRFSGRQFSNSRSEMNVSTLELGDSALYLCASSTGNVRGTQYFGPGTRLTVL.

V usage is TRBV4-1 and J usage is TRBJ1-2, with 7 bases matching TRBD1. The CDR3 runs 17 residues. The junction had 14 bases not matched to a gene; V was cut back by 3 bases and J by 4 bases. The V gene's germline CDR1 is MGHRA and CDR2 YSYEKL. The CDR3, as DNA: TGCGCCAGCAGCCAGGATACAGGGGACCACCTTTCCTATGGCTACACCTTC. Protein: CASSQDTGDHLSYGYTF.

The chain employs TRBV5-6 and TRBJ2-1; D not resolved. V lost 2 bases and J lost 0, with 15 bases in between. Germline CDR1 is SGHDT and CDR2 is YYEEEE. The CDR3 has 17 amino acids. The CDR3 nucleotides are TGTGCCAGCAGCTTATCCCCCGTTACAAGCTCCTACAATGAGCAGTTCTTC. Protein product: CASSLSPVTSSYNEQFF.

This clone was picked up one time. The V call is TRBV2, the J call TRBJ1-2, with D unclear. The CDR3 has 14 residues. V dropped 3 bases and J dropped 2 bases, with 10 bases sitting between them. Looked up from germline, CDR1 is SNHLY and CDR2 is FYNNEI. The DNA of the CDR3 is TGTGCCAGCAGTGAGAGAACAAACAACTATGGCTACACCTTC. Encoded protein: CASSERTNNYGYTF.

In DNA form, the CDR3 reads TGTGCCAGCAGCCACGGGGTCTTGATCACAGATACGCAGTATTTT. Translating gives CASSHGVLITDTQYF. The chain uses TRBV7-8 and TRBJ2-3; TRBD2 might be the D (5 bases). The CDR3 contains 15 residues. V was cut by 5 bases and J by 2 bases, with 14 bases left in between. Looked up from germline, CDR1 is SGHVS and CDR2 is FQNEAQ.

This chain connects TRBV7-8 to TRBJ2-7, with 8 bases aligning to TRBD1. The CDR3 spans 15 residues. Trimming at V came to 0 bases and at J to 6 bases, leaving 7 bases not matched to a gene. Germline CDR1 reads SGHVS; CDR2 reads FQNEAQ. The CDR3 coding sequence is TGTGCCAGCAGCTTAGCGCTACAGGGGGTGGTCGAGCAGTACTTC. It encodes CASSLALQGVVEQYF.

The chain combines TRBV6-4 with TRBJ2-2, with 7 bases lining up with TRBD1. Losses at the gene ends were 3 bases for V and 5 bases for J; bases not matched to a gene: 0. CDR3 length: 13 residues. The germline V gene has CDR1 MRHNA and CDR2 SNTAGT. CDR3: CASSEQGTGELFF. The CDR3 nucleotides are TGTGCCAGCAGTGAACAGGGGACCGGGGAGCTGTTTTTT.

V and J are TRBV5-1 and TRBJ1-6, with D maybe TRBD1 (5 bases). Per germline, CDR1 SGHRS and CDR2 YFSETQ. This CDR3 region has 14 residues. The germline V and J ends were trimmed by 3 bases and 7 bases, with 11 bases remaining between them. Here the CDR3 reads CASSSGGENSPLHF. The DNA of the CDR3 is TGCGCCAGCAGCTCCGGGGGGGAGAATTCACCCCTCCACTTT.

The rearrangement joins TRBV6-6 to TRBJ1-1; D gene uncertain. The CDR3 is 12 residues long. Germline lookup yields CDR1 MNHNY and CDR2 SVGAGI (reference sequence). The V end lost 5 bases, the J end lost 6 bases, and 10 bases lay between the germline ends. CDR3 amino acids: CASSPEWPEAFF. In nucleotides, the CDR3 is TGTGCCAGCAGTCCAGAATGGCCTGAAGCTTTCTTT.

The rearrangement links TRBV7-6 to TRBJ2-5; D may correspond to TRBD1 or TRBD2 (5 bases each). CDR3 length: 16 amino acids. V was trimmed by 5 bases and J by 5 bases, leaving 21 bases between them. Germline CDR1 is SGHVS and CDR2 is FNYEAQ. CDR3 in amino acids: CASSRSGPAIGETQYF. As DNA, the CDR3 is TGTGCCAGCAGCCGTTCGGGACCCGCTATTGGGGAGACCCAGTACTTC.

J is TRBJ1-2 and V is TRBV5-8; no reliable D call. Germline-derived CDR1 and CDR2 are SGHTS and YDEGEE. The CDR3 is made up of 13 amino acids. Trimming removed 0 bases at V and 6 bases at J, with 9 bases between. The CDR3 nucleotides are TGTGCCAGCAGCTTGGGAGGGTCCGATGGCTACACCTTC. Its translation is CASSLGGSDGYTF.

The chain is built from TRBV9 and TRBJ1-2; D remains unclear. Looked up from germline, CDR1 is SGDLS and CDR2 is YYNGEE. CDR3 size: 12 residues. V was cut by 3 bases and J by 6 bases, with 9 bases left in between. CDR3 protein: CASSAVVHGYTF. The DNA of the CDR3 is TGTGCCAGCAGCGCCGTGGTTCATGGCTACACCTTC.

This chain uses TRBV30 with TRBJ2-5, with D uncertain. Germline V gene sequence: CDR1 GTSNPN, CDR2 SVGIG (reference sequence). The V and J ends lost 0 bases and 5 bases respectively, with 10 bases between them. The CDR3 is 13 amino acids. The CDR3 nucleotides read TGTGCCTGGAGTGTAGGTCTATTCGAGACCCAGTACTTC. Translation: CAWSVGLFETQYF. Filled out from reference TRBV30 and TRBJ2-5, the complete variable domain reads SQTIHQWPATLVQPVGSPLSLECTVEGTSNPNLYWYRQAAGRGLQLLFYSVGIGQISSEVPQNLSASRPQDRQFILSSKKLLLSDSGFYLCAWSVGLFETQYFGPGTRLLVL.

This rearrangement joins TRBV2 to TRBJ2-1; 9 bases are shared with TRBD1. This CDR3 region has 13 residues. J gave up 8 bases and V 8 bases, and 7 bases lay outside the gene matches. In germline, CDR1 is SNHLY, CDR2 FYNNEI. In DNA, the CDR3 is TGTGCCAGCGGGCGGACAGGGGACGATGAGCAGTTCTTC. The encoded protein is CASGRTGDDEQFF.

The V gene is TRBV2, the J gene TRBJ2-7, with TRBD1 as a possible D gene (6 bases). This CDR3 has 14 residues. Germline V gives CDR1 SNHLY, CDR2 FYNNEI. V was trimmed by 2 bases and J by 0 bases, leaving 8 bases between them. CDR3 nucleotide sequence: TGTGCCAGCAGTGAACAGGGGACCTCCTACGAGCAGTACTTC. Its translation: CASSEQGTSYEQYF.

The chain joins TRBV7-2 to TRBJ2-5; 11 nucleotides align to TRBD1. The CDR3 covers 14 residues. With V trimmed by 4 bases and J by 4 bases, 2 bases remained unmatched. Germline assignment: CDR1 SGHTA and CDR2 FQGNSA. The CDR3 reads CASSWDRGSETQYF. The CDR3 DNA sequence: TGTGCCAGCAGCTGGGACAGGGGGTCAGAGACCCAGTACTTC.

The rearrangement links TRBV6-5 to TRBJ2-7, with 10 bases that match TRBD1. CDR3 length equals 14 residues. Looked up from germline, CDR1 is MNHEY and CDR2 is SVGAGI. V lost 5 bases and J lost 1; bases outside the gene matches: 2. The CDR3 DNA reads TGTGCCAGCAGTCGGGGACAGGGGTCCTACGAGCAGTACTTC. It is translated as CASSRGQGSYEQYF.

This clone has just one count. V gene TRBV3-1 (or the pseudogene TRBV3-2) combines with J gene TRBJ1-1; D ambiguous. Trimming removed 2 bases from V and 12 bases from J, with 13 bases in between. Looked up from germline, CDR1 is LGHDT and CDR2 is YNNKEL (reference sequence). The CDR3 runs to 12 residues. In DNA, the CDR3 is TGTGCCAGCAGCCAATTTCCGACGGGAACTTTCTTT. Translation: CASSQFPTGTFF.

This chain's CDR3 is CSVEVRQPGTYEQYF. CDR3 DNA: TGCAGCGTTGAAGTACGACAACCGGGGACCTACGAGCAGTACTTC. The chain recombines TRBV29-1 with TRBJ2-7; tentative D call: TRBD2 (5 bases). The V end lost 1 base, the J end lost 2 bases, and 15 bases lay between the germline ends. The CDR3 has 15 amino acids. From germline, CDR1 is SQVTM and CDR2 ANQGSEA.

The rearrangement links TRBV11-2 to TRBJ2-2; D remains unclear. In germline, CDR1 is SGHAT, CDR2 FQNNGV. Trimming took 4 bases from V and 2 from J, leaving 2 bases between them. There are 12 residues in the CDR3. The CDR3 region is CASSSNTGELFF. CDR3 sequence (DNA): TGTGCCAGCAGCTCCAACACCGGGGAGCTGTTTTTT.

This chain uses TRBV5-4 with TRBJ1-5; D is undetermined. The CDR3 is 13 residues long. Germline V gene data show CDR1 as SGHNT and CDR2 as YYREEE (reference sequence). V was trimmed by 1 base and J by 8 bases, leaving 10 bases between them. The CDR3 nucleotides are TGTGCCAGCAGCTTGACACCCCTTGAGCCCCAGCATTTT. It translates to CASSLTPLEPQHF.

This sequence joins TRBV12-5 and TRBJ2-5; TRBD2 matches at 9 bases. The germline V gene encodes CDR1 LGHNT and CDR2 FRNRAP. The ends lost 3 bases at V and 5 bases at J; junction bases unmatched: 19. This CDR3 comprises 19 residues. The CDR3 bases are TGTGCTAGTGGTTTCCACTCACCCCGAGCGGGGGGAGAGCACGAGACCCAGTACTTC. Translation gives CASGFHSPRAGGEHETQYF.

The chain combines TRBV5-5 with TRBJ2-7; D could derive from TRBD1 or TRBD2 (5 bases each). CDR3 size: 14 residues. V dropped 2 bases and J dropped 6 bases, with 15 bases sitting between them. Germline V gene sequence: CDR1 SGHKS, CDR2 YYEKEE (reference sequence). The CDR3 sequence: CASSFYEGRGEQYF. The CDR3 DNA is TGTGCCAGCAGCTTCTATGAGGGAAGGGGCGAGCAGTACTTC.

This clone was observed once. This rearrangement joins TRBV10-3 to TRBJ1-4, with D hard to call. Trimming shortened V by 0 bases and J by 2 bases, and 10 bases separated the two germline ends. CDR1 is ENHRY, CDR2 SYGVKD, per germline. CDR3 length: 16 residues. This CDR3 reads CAISESIRTTNEKLFF. CDR3 in DNA: TGTGCCATCAGTGAGTCCATTCGGACTACTAATGAAAAACTGTTTTTT.

This chain links TRBV21-1 with TRBJ2-3; whether TRBD2, the table's D call, matches the DNA was not checked. TRBV21-1 constitutes a pseudogene. The CDR3 loop spans 23 amino acids. The CDR3 protein is CASSDVPGGRACFQDLGPDTQYF. The CDR3 nucleotides are TGTGCCAGCAGCGACGTGCCGGGCGGGAGGGCCTGCTTCCAAGATCTGGGCCCAGATACGCAGTATTTT.

The chain has TRBV5-1 and TRBJ1-1, with D possibly matching TRBD1 (6 bases). V was pared by 7 bases and J by 4 bases, with 17 bases between. Germline values: CDR1 SGHRS, CDR2 YFSETQ. This CDR3 contains 14 residues. The CDR3 reads CASGPGAAGTEAFF. CDR3 nucleotides: TGCGCCAGCGGTCCGGGGGCCGCCGGCACTGAAGCTTTCTTT.

The V and J genes are TRBV6-1 and TRBJ1-6; perhaps TRBD1 as D (6 bases). Germline CDR1 is MNHNS and CDR2 is SASEGT. Trimming removed 0 bases at V and 9 bases at J, with 18 bases between. The CDR3 runs to 17 residues. The CDR3 coding sequence is TGTGCCAGCAGTGAAGCGGGGCCAACAGAGGGGGGTTCACCCCTCCACTTT. It encodes CASSEAGPTEGGSPLHF.